The clone carrying this T cell receptor beta chain was seen at least ten times. The data were obtained in a study of identical twins. Trimming removed 7 bases at V and 9 bases at J, with 19 bases between. CDR3 length: 14 amino acids. Germline V gene data show CDR1 as MDHEN and CDR2 as SYDVKM. With template switching, a universal primer site was added, and the cDNA carried unique molecular identifiers. MiXCR was run by TCRdb on the 5' RACE reads, yielding one entry per CDR3 protein. The sample gives hundreds of thousands of distinct CDR3 sequences, 8% to 9% of which show up once; roughly 2% is in the top ten. There were only healthy Caucasians among the donors. This same sample was also part of a study on yellow fever vaccine responses in identical twins.

The chain links TRBV28 to TRBJ2-1; no reliable D call. This receptor was taken from a woman aged 18-29 years in good health. The specimen was memory (CD45RO+) T cells sorted from blood. The CDR3 DNA follows: TGTGCCAGCATTCCCGACCCTCCGGTTCGTGAGCAGTTCTTC. Translation: CASIPDPPVREQFF.